This T cell receptor (beta chain) emerged from a study of regulatory T cells in long-lasting Graves disease. Study conclusions and caveats: Persistent disease showed a preference for TRBV28, TRBJ1-2 and TRBJ2-5.

In this sample, this clonotype turned up many times. As yet, its antigen is unknown. Stated time point: newly diagnosed GD, antithyroid drugs for less than 3 months. Extracted PBMC RNA gave rise to the TCR library. Staff drew nine milliliters of peripheral blood into EDTA tubes. With iRepertoire HTBI primers and Arm-PCR of CDR3 regions, TCR beta libraries were built. TCRdb fed the multiplex PCR reads into MiXCR, producing one record per CDR3 protein. The sample has under 450,000 distinct CDR3 sequences, 15% to 20% seen once; the top ten hold around 20%. The J segment lost 4 bases and the V segment lost 4 bases, leaving 11 bases of the junction unmatched. The CDR3 extends over 19 amino acids. CDR1 and CDR2 from the germline V gene are SNHLY and FYNNEI. These data are also associated with another study on T cells in Graves' hyperthyroidism and ophthalmopathy. From that report: In simple terms, a model built on 13 V-J features told ophthalmopathy apart from stable hyperthyroidism.

The gene calls are TRBV2 and TRBJ2-1; 15 bases agree with TRBD2. The clonotype originates from a woman aged 18-29 years with Graves disease. The starting material was peripheral blood mononuclear cells (PBMCs), obtained at new diagnosis, from a patient treated with antithyroid drugs. The CDR3, as DNA: TGTGCCAGCAGTGTTTTTCTTTCCGGGACTAGCGGGAGGTACAATGAGCAGTTCTTC. Its protein is CASSVFLSGTSGRYNEQFF.